This record covers a single T cell receptor (beta chain). Its antigen remains unidentified. The entry originates in a study of shared clonotypes between healthy human individuals. Study-level points and caveats: Among non-shared clonotypes, generation probabilities were lower than among those shared by all four donors. Among a handful of donors, roughly 5.4% of naive CD4 clonotypes were found in common.

Naive-designated CD8 cells lacked CD45RO, were positively enriched for CCR7, and omitted terminally differentiated effector memory CD45RA+ cells. Genomic DNA from each subset was divided evenly over several immunoSEQ plates. The data were produced by immunoSEQ multiplex PCR, yet TCRdb's version contains in-frame clones alone and is incomplete. Of about 2 million clones in the sample, about 95% were seen once. Trimming removed 6 bases from V and 7 bases from J, with 10 bases in between. This CDR3 has 11 amino acids. The germline V gene encodes CDR1 SNHLY and CDR2 FYNNEI. The chain has TRBV2 and TRBJ2-7, with D perhaps matching TRBD2 (5 bases). Material: naive CD8+ T cells sorted from blood. The source is a young man in good health. The CDR3 region is CASREEAEQYF. Here the CDR3 DNA reads TGTGCCAGCAGGGAGGAGGCGGAGCAGTACTTC.